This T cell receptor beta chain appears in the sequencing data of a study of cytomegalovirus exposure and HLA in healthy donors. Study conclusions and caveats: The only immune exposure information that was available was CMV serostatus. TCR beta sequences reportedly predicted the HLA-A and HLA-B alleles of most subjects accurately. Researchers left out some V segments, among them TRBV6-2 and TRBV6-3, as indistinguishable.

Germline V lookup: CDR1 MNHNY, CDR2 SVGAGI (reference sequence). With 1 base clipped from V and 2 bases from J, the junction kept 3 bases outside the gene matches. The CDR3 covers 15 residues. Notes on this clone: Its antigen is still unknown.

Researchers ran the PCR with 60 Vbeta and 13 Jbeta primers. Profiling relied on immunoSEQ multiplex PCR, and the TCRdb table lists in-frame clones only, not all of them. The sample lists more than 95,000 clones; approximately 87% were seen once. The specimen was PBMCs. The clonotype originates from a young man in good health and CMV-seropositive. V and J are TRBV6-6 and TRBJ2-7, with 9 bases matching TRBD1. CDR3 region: CASSYWGQGAYEQYF. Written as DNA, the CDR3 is TGTGCCAGCAGTTACTGGGGACAGGGTGCCTACGAGCAGTACTTC.